The T cell receptor (beta chain) under discussion was sequenced for a study of Graves' ophthalmopathy and Graves' hyperthyroidism. Amplified TCR beta CDR3 regions were obtained using RNA transcripts as template. Investigators did first-round RT-PCR with HTBI primers, then second-round multiplex PCR. TCRdb called the multiplex PCR reads again in MiXCR, with one record for every CDR3 protein. Of 40,000 to 50,000 distinct CDR3 sequences in the sample, under 55% are singletons; the top ten hold approximately 23%. On this clonotype itself: Its antigen is as yet unknown.

Study conclusions and caveats: Ophthalmopathy could be told apart from stable hyperthyroidism by a 13-signature model (around 90% sensitivity, about 80% specificity).

What supplied the PBMCs was roughly 9.7 ml of fresh peripheral blood. V was trimmed by 6 bases and J by 3 bases, leaving 14 bases between them. The CDR3 is made up of 15 amino acids. The sequence came from an adult man with Graves' ophthalmopathy. The V and J genes are TRBV12-3 or TRBV12-4 and TRBJ2-2; D gene unclear. Sequencing was performed on peripheral blood. This chain's CDR3 is CASSPVWVDTGELFF. CDR3 DNA: TGTGCCAGCAGCCCCGTCTGGGTAGACACCGGGGAGCTGTTTTTT.